This T cell receptor beta chain originates from a study of blood T cell repertoires in COVID-19. Background on the study: T cells, B-cell-depleted T cells, or PBMCs provided the cDNA or gDNA that served as material.

With V trimmed by 3 bases and J by 3 bases, 4 bases remained unmatched. CDR1 LNHDA and CDR2 SQIVND come from the germline V gene (reference sequence). This CDR3 has 15 residues. Per the study methods: Amplifying reference gene primers gave estimates of nucleated cell counts. Data came from immunoSEQ multiplex PCR; TCRdb stores just in-frame clones and leaves some out. The V and J calls and clone size are taken from that table; D and trimming were inferred from the DNA. The sample consists of 200,000 to 250,000 clones, approximately 80% of them appearing once. In terms of age and location, participants ranged from roughly 18 to 90 years and lived in 24 US areas. Cohort 3 donors were reported recovered after two negative PCRs, clearance, or symptom resolution.

Sequences were obtained from PBMCs or T cells enriched from blood (not recorded which). The chain combines TRBV19 with TRBJ1-4; the match to TRBD1 covers 7 bases. The receptor was isolated from a woman aged 55-69 years who had recovered from COVID-19. DNA of the CDR3: TGTGCCAGTAGTATCCAAGACAGGGCTAATGAAAAACTGTTTTTT. This translates into CASSIQDRANEKLFF.